The clone carrying this TCR beta chain was seen ten or more times. Its antigen is not identified. The data originate from a study of T cells in Graves' hyperthyroidism and ophthalmopathy. Amplification of TCR beta CDR3 regions used RNA as the template. A first-round RT-PCR of the TCR CDR3 used the HTBI primer set. From the multiplex PCR reads, TCRdb called clonotypes with MiXCR, one entry per CDR3 protein. This sample has some 490,000 distinct CDR3 sequences, with around 16% found just once. The PBMCs studied were ones that came from 10 ml fresh peripheral blood. The CDR3 consists of 14 residues. Germline V gene data show CDR1 as MNHEY and CDR2 as SVGAGI. The V gene lost 2 bases and the J gene lost 8 bases, with 16 bases spanning the gap. Study-wide points: Most expanded thyroid clonotypes above 0.001 also appeared in blood.

The receptor's source is a woman aged 25 to 39 with Graves' ophthalmopathy. The V and J genes are TRBV6-5 and TRBJ2-7; a weak D match, TRBD2 (6 bases). Sequencing was performed on blood. Written as DNA, the CDR3 is TGTGCCAGCAGTTACCGGGGGTTAGATAGGAAGCAGTACTTC. It encodes CASSYRGLDRKQYF.